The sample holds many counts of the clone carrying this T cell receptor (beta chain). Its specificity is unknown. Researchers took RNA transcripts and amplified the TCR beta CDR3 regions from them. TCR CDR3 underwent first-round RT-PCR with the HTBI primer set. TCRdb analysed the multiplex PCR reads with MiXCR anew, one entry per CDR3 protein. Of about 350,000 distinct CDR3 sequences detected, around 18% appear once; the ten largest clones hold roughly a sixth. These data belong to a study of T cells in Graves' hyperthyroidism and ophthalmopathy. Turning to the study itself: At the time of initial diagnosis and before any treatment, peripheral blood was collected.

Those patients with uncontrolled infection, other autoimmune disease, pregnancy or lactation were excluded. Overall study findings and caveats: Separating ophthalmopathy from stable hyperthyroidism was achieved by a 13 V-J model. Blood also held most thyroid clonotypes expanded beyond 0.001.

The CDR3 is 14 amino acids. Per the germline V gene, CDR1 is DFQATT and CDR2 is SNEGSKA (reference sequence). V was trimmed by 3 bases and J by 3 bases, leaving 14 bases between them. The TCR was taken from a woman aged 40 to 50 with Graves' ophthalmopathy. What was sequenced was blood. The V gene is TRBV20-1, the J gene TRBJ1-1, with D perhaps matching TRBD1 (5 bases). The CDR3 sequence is CSARPGPSYTEAFF. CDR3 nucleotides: TGCAGTGCTAGGCCGGGACCCAGCTACACTGAAGCTTTCTTT.